The T cell receptor (beta chain) under discussion was sequenced for a study of cytomegalovirus exposure and HLA in healthy donors. This CDR3 is 14 amino acids long. Germline V gene lookup returns CDR1 MDHEN and CDR2 SYDVKM. With V trimmed by 5 bases and J by 5 bases, 4 bases remained unmatched. PCR amplification relied on 60 Vbeta primers (plus 13 Jbeta primers). TCRdb keeps only in-frame clones here, not all; method: immunoSEQ multiplex PCR. The sample shows 35,000 to 40,000 clones, more than 85% of them seen only once. Sequenced: PBMCs. This TCR came from a woman under 30 in good health and CMV-seronegative. This chain links TRBV28 with TRBJ1-5, with 9 bases identical to TRBD1. For the CDR3, the DNA is TGTGCCAGCAGTCCGGGACAGGGATATCAGCCCCAGCATTTT. It yields the protein CASSPGQGYQPQHF. The variable domain in full, with the rest retrieved from reference TRBV28 and TRBJ1-5, is DVKVTQSSRYLVKRTGEKVFLECVQDMDHENMFWYRQDPGLGLRLIYFSYDVKMKEKGDIPEGYSVSREKKERFSLILESASTNQTSMYLCASSPGQGYQPQHFGDGTRLSIL.